This TCR beta chain appears in the sequencing data of a study of T cell responses to AZD1222 COVID-19 vaccine. CDR1 and CDR2 (germline): ENHRY, SYGVKD. The CDR3 runs to 15 residues. The ends were cut back, 3 bases at V and 3 bases at J, with 13 bases in the middle. Study-level points and caveats: Donors skewed white British and female; clonal diversity was possibly underestimated.

Some clones are missing from TCRdb's copy, which holds only in-frame ones; the method was immunoSEQ multiplex PCR. This sample carries around 110,000 clones, roughly 91% of them seen once, and the ten largest clones take less than 10%. Note on this clone: Its cognate antigen is unknown.

The chain employs TRBV10-3 and TRBJ2-3; TRBD1 might be the D (6 bases). This sequence was found in an adult who received the AZD1222 COVID-19 vaccine. Source: peripheral blood, taken 28 days after the second AZD1222 dose. CDR3 region: CAISEPSGTTDTQYF. The CDR3 nucleotides read TGTGCCATCAGTGAACCGTCCGGGACAACAGATACGCAGTATTTT.